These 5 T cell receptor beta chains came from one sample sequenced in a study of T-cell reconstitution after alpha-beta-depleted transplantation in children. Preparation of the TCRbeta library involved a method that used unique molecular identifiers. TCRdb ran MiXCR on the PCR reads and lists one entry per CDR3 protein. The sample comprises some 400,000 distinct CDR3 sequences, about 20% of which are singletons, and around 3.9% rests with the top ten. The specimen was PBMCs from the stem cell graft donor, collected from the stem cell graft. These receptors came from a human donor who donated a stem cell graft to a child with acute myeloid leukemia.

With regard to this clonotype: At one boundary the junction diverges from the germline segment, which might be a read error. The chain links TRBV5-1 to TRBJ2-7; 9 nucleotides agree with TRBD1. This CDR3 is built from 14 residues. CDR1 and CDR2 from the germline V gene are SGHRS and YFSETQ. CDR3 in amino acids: CASSSPGQGGEQYF. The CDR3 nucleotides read TGTGCCAGCAGTTCACCGGGACAGGGAGGCGAGCAGTACTTC.

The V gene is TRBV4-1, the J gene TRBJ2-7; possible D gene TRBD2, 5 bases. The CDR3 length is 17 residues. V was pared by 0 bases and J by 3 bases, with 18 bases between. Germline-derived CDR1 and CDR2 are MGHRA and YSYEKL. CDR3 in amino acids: CASSQEPLGLAHYEQYF. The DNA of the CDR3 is TGCGCCAGCAGCCAAGAACCGTTAGGGCTAGCTCACTACGAGCAGTACTTC.

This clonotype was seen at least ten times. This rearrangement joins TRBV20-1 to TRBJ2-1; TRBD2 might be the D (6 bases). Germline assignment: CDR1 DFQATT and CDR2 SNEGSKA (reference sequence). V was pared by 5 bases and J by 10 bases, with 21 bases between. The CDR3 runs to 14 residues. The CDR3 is CSAGGALSFGEQFF. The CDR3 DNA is TGCAGTGCTGGCGGGGCTTTGTCTTTCGGAGAGCAGTTCTTC.

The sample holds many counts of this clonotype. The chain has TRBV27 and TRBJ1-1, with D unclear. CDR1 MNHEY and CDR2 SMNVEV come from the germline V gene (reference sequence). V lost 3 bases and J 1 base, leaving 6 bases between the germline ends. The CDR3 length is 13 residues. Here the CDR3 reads CASSFRKNTEAFF. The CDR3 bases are TGTGCCAGCAGTTTCCGGAAGAACACTGAAGCTTTCTTT.

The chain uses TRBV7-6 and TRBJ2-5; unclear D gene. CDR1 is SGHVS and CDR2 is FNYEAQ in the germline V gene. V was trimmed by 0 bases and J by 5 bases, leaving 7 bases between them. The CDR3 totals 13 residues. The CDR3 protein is CASSLAVSETQYF. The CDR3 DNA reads TGTGCCAGCAGCTTAGCAGTCAGCGAGACCCAGTACTTC.